A single TCR beta chain is shown here with its context. Its antigen is not identified. Here immunoSEQ multiplex PCR was the method, and the copy in TCRdb shows in-frame clones only, minus some. The sample shows 90,000 to 150,000 clones, approximately 88% of them seen only once. Per germline, CDR1 LNHNV and CDR2 YYDKDF (reference sequence). The CDR3 is made up of 15 amino acids. Trimming pared 1 base from V and 0 bases from J, leaving 6 bases between. This entry comes from a study of T cell responses to AZD1222 COVID-19 vaccine. Overall study context: Pooled together were second doses at about 4 or about 12 weeks.

Study outcomes and limitations: An increase in Spike-specific TCR breadth and depth was observed after two AZD1222 doses. Sampled repertoires all dated from after the peak T cell response. Across spike, vaccine-associated CD4 TCRs were found, dominant at 160-218 and 743-854.

The TCR comes from an adult in good health. The sequencing used peripheral blood, collected on day 0 of AZD1222 vaccination. This sequence joins TRBV15 and TRBJ2-2; D is unclear. The CDR3 nucleotides read TGTGCCACCAGCAGAGTATTAACGAACACCGGGGAGCTGTTTTTT. It specifies CATSRVLTNTGELFF. The full variable domain, its missing parts supplied by reference TRBV15 and TRBJ2-2, is DAMVIQNPRYQVTQFGKPVTLSCSQTLNHNVMYWYQQKSSQAPKLLFHYYDKDFNNEADTPDNFQSRRPNTSFCFLDIRSPGLGDTAMYLCATSRVLTNTGELFFGEGSRLTVL.